This TCR beta chain came from a study of breast tumors, draining lymph nodes, adjacent tissues. At least ten counts were recorded for this clonotype. The lymph nodes were axillary draining lymph nodes from breast cancer patients. TCRdb re-called the multiplex PCR reads through MiXCR, storing one row per CDR3 protein. Of over 100,000 distinct CDR3 sequences listed, around 20% are singletons. With 5 bases clipped from V and 9 bases from J, the junction kept 7 bases outside the gene matches. The germline V gene encodes CDR1 SEHNR and CDR2 FQNEAQ (reference sequence). The CDR3 sequence is 15 residues long.

This TCR was recovered from a female donor with breast cancer. Some clones in this sample may be carry-over from other donors' samples. This chain connects TRBV7-9 to TRBJ2-1; TRBD2 matches at 13 bases. The specimen was axillary lymph node tissue. As DNA, the CDR3 is TGTGCCAGCAGCACCGGACTAGCGGGAGATAGTGAGCAGTTCTTC. This sequence encodes CASSTGLAGDSEQFF.